This TCR beta chain was captured by sequencing in a study of long-term antiretroviral therapy in people with HIV. Regarding the study as a whole: Whereas controls had wider CDR3 length ranges, HIV repertoires had narrower ones.

Turning to this clone: Its antigen is currently unknown.

This CDR3 region has 14 residues. Trimming removed 2 bases at V and 4 bases at J, with 12 bases between. The germline gives CDR1 SGHKS, CDR2 YYEKEE (reference sequence). Running of the v3.0 immunoSEQ assay took place at survey level. Clones were read by immunoSEQ multiplex PCR, and TCRdb kept only the in-frame ones, dropping some. This repertoire shows 22,000 or so clones, about 84% found once; its top ten account for roughly 18%. The specimen was unsorted PBMCs, collected 0.5 years before starting antiretroviral therapy. The J gene is TRBJ1-1, the V gene TRBV5-5, with D unclear. This receptor was obtained from a man in his forties or fifties with HIV. The DNA of the CDR3 is TGTGCCAGCAGCTTTAACGGGATTGGCACTGAAGCTTTCTTT. It codes for CASSFNGIGTEAFF.